This T cell receptor beta chain was profiled in a study of shared clonotypes between healthy human individuals. Genomic DNA of every subset was divided equally among multiple immunoSEQ plates. Clones were sequenced by immunoSEQ multiplex PCR, and TCRdb holds only the in-frame ones, with some missing. The sample comprises under 1 million clones, roughly 96% of which are singletons, and roughly 0.23% rests with the top ten. Study-wide points: In this cohort, only blood was sampled, and tissue repertoires likely differ.

In the naive CD8 group, cells lacked CD45RO and were positively selected for CCR7, so terminally differentiated effector memory CD45RA+ cells were left out. About this clone: Its antigen is unidentified.

The clonotype originates from a man aged 25-45 years in good health. Material for sequencing was naive CD8+ T cells sorted from blood.

The CDR3, as DNA: TGTGCCAGCAAACGCCCCTTAGGGGAGCAGTTCTTC. Amino acids: CASKRPLGEQFF. This chain joins TRBV5-6 and TRBJ2-1; D is unclear. Germline CDR1 is SGHDT and CDR2 is YYEEEE. V was pared by 6 bases and J by 10 bases, with 14 bases between. This CDR3 is 12 amino acids long. The complete variable domain, with remaining parts taken from reference TRBV5-6 and TRBJ2-1, reads DAGVTQSPTHLIKTRGQQVTLRCSPKSGHDTVSWYQQALGQGPQFIFQYYEEEERQRGNFPDRFSGHQFPNYSSELNVNALLLGDSALYLCASKRPLGEQFFGPGTRLTVL.